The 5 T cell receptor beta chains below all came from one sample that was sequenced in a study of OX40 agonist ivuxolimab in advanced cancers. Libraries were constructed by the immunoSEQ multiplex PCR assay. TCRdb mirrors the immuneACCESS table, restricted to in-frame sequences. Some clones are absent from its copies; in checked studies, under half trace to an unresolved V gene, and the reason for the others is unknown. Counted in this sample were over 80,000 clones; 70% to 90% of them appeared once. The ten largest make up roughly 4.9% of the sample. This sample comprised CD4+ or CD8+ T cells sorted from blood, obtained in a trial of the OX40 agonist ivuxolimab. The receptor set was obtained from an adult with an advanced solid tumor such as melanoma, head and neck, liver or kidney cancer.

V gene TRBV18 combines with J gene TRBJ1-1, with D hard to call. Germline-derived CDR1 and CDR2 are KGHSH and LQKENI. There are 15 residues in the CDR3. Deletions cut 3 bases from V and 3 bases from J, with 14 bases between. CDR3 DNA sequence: TGTGCCAGCTCACCCCGGTTACAGCTGGACACTGAAGCTTTCTTT. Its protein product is CASSPRLQLDTEAFF.

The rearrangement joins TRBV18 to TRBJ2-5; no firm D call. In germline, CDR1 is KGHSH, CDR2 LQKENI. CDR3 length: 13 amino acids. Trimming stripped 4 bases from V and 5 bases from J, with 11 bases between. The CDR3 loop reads CASSRASGETQYF. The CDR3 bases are TGTGCCAGCTCACGGGCGAGTGGGGAGACCCAGTACTTC.

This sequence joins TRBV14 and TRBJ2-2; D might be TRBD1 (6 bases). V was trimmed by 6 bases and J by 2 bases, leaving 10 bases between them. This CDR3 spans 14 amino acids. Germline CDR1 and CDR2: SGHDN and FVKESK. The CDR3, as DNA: TGTGCCAGCAGGGCAGGGGTTAACACCGGGGAGCTGTTTTTT. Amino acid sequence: CASRAGVNTGELFF.

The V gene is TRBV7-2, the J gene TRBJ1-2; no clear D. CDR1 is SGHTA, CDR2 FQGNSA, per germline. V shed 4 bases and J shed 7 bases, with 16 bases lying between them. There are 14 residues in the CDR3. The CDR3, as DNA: TGTGCCAGCAGCTCCAGGACCGGCGGACGTGGCTACACCTTC. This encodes CASSSRTGGRGYTF.

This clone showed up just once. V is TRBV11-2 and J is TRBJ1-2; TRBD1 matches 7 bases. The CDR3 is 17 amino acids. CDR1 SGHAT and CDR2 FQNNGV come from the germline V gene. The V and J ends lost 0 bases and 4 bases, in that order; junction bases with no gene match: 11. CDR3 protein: CASSLDPVTGDSYGYTF. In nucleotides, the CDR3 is TGTGCCAGCAGCTTAGATCCGGTCACAGGGGATTCCTATGGCTACACCTTC.